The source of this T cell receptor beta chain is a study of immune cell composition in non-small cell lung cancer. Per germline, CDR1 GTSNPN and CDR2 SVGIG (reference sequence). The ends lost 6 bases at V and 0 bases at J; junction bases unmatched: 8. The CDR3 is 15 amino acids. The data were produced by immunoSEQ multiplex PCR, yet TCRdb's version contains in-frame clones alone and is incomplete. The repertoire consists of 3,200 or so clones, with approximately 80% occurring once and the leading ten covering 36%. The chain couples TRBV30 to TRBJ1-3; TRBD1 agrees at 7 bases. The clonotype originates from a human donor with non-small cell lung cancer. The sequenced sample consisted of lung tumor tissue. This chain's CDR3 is CACGTDELSGNTIYF. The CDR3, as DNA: TGTGCCTGCGGGACAGATGAACTCTCTGGAAACACCATATATTTT.